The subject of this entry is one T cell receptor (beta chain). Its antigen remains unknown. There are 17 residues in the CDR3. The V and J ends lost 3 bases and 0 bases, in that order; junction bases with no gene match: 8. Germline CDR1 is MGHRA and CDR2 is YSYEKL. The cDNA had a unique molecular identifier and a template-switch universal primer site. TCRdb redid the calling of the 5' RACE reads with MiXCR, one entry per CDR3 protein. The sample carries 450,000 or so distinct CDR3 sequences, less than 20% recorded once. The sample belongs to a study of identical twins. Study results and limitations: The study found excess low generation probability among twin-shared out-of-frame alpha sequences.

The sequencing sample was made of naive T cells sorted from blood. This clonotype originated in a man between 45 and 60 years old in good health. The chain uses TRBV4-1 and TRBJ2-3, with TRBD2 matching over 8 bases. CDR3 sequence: CASSHRERGYSTDTQYF. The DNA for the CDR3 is TGCGCCAGCAGCCACCGCGAGCGGGGGTATAGCACAGATACGCAGTATTTT.